The 4 T cell receptor beta chains reported below all come from one sample, sequenced in a study of T cell responses to AZD1222 COVID-19 vaccine. Assay: immunoSEQ multiplex PCR; the TCRdb copy retains only in-frame clones and omits some. The sample consists of some 130,000 clones, about nine tenths of them appearing once. Source: peripheral blood, taken on day 0 of AZD1222 vaccination. The receptors derive from an adult in good health.

The chain employs TRBV10-3 and TRBJ1-4; 8 bases map to TRBD1. The CDR3 has 13 amino acids. Trimming took 6 bases from V and 7 from J; bases not matched to a gene: 4. Germline CDR1 is ENHRY and CDR2 is SYGVKD. The CDR3 DNA follows: TGTGCCATCAGGGATGACAGGGGTGAAAAACTGTTTTTT. This codes for CAIRDDRGEKLFF.

This clone was seen once. The CDR3 here is CASGRGGAEKEAFF. The CDR3 region has the DNA TGTGCCAGCGGCCGCGGGGGCGCCGAGAAAGAAGCTTTCTTT. V gene TRBV6-5 combines with J gene TRBJ1-1, with D possibly TRBD1 on 6 matching bases. CDR3 length: 14 amino acids. CDR1 MNHEY and CDR2 SVGAGI come from the germline V gene. Trimming removed 8 bases at V and 8 bases at J, with 21 bases between.

The chain uses TRBV13 and TRBJ2-1, with D possibly matching TRBD2 (6 bases). The CDR3 contains 15 residues. Germline CDR1 reads PRHDT; CDR2 reads FYEKMQ (reference sequence). V was clipped by 3 bases and J by 3 bases, with 12 bases between them. As DNA, the CDR3 is TGTGCCAGCAGCTTTGCGGGAAATAACTACAATGAGCAGTTCTTC. It yields the protein CASSFAGNNYNEQFF.

This chain uses TRBV14 with TRBJ2-2, with D perhaps matching TRBD2 (6 bases). The length of the CDR3 is 17 residues. V lost 2 bases to trimming and J lost 0 bases, with 13 bases between them. In germline, CDR1 is SGHDN, CDR2 FVKESK. CDR3 in DNA: TGTGCCAGCAGCCAATCTGTCGGGGGTGCGAACACCGGGGAGCTGTTTTTT. Translated: CASSQSVGGANTGELFF.